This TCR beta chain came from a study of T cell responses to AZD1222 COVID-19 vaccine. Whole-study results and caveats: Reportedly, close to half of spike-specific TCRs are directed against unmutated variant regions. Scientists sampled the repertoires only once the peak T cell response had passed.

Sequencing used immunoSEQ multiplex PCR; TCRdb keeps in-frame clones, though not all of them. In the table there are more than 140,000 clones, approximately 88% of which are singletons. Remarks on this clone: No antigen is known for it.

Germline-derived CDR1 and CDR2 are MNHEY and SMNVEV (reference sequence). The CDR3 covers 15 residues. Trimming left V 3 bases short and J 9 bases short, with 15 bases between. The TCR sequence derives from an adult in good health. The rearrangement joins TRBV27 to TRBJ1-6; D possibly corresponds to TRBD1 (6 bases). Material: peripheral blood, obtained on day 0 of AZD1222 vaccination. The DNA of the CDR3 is TGTGCCAGCAGTTTGCACGGGCAGGGGAGTTCACCCCTCCACTTT. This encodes CASSLHGQGSSPLHF.